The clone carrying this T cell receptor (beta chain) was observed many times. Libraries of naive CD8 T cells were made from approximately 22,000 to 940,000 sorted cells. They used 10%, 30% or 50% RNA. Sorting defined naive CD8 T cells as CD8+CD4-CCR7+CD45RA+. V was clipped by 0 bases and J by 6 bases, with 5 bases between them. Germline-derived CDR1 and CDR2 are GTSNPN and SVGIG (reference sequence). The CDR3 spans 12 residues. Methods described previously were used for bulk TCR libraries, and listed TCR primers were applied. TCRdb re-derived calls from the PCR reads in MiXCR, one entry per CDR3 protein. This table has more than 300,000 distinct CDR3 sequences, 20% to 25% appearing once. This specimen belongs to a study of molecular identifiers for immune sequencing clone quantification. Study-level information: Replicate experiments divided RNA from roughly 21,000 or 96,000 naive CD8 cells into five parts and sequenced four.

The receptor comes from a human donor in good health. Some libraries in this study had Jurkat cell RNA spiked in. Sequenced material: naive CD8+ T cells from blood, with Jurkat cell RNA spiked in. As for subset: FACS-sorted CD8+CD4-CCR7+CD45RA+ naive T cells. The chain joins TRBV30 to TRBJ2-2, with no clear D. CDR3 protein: CAWSVLAGELFF. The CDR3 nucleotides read TGTGCCTGGAGTGTACTGGCCGGGGAGCTGTTTTTT.